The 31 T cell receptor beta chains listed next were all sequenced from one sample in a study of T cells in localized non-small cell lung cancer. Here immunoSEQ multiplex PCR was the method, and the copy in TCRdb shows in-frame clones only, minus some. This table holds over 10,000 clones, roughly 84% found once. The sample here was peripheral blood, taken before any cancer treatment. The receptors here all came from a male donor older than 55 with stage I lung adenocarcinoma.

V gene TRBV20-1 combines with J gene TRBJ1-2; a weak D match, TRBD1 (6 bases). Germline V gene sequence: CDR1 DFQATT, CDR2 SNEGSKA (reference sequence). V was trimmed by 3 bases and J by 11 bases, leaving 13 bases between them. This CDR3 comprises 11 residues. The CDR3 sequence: CSASYREGYTF. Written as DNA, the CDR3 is TGCAGTGCTAGTTACAGGGAGGGGTACACCTTC.

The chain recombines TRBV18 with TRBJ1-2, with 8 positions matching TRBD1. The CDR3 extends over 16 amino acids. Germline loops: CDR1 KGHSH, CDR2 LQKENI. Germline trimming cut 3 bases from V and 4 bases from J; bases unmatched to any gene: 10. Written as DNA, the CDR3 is TGTGCCAGCTCACCGGACAATCAGGGGGCAGGCTATGGCTACACCTTC. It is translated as CASSPDNQGAGYGYTF.

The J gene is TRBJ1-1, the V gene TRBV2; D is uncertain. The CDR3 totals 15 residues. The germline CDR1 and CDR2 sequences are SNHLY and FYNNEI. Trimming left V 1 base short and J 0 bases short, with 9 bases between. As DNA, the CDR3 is TGTGCCAGCAGTGAAGTGCAGGCCTTGAACACTGAAGCTTTCTTT. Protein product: CASSEVQALNTEAFF.

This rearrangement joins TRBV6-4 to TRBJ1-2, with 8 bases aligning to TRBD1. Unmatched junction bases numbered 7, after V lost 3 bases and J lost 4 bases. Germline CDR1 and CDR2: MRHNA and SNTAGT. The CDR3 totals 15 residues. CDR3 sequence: CASSEVGTGGYGYTF. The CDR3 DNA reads TGTGCCAGCAGTGAAGTAGGGACAGGCGGCTATGGCTACACCTTC.

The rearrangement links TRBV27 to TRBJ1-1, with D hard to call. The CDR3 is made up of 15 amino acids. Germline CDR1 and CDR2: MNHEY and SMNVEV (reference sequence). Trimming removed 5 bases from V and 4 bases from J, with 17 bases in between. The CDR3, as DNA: TGTGCCAGCAGTCTCCTCCCACCACAGTCCACTGAAGCTTTCTTT. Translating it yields CASSLLPPQSTEAFF.

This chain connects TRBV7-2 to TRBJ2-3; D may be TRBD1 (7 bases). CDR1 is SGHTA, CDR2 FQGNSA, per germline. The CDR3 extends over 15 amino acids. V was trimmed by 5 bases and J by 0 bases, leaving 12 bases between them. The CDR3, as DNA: TGTGCCAGCAGCCCGACAGGGACTAGCACAGATACGCAGTATTTT. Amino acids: CASSPTGTSTDTQYF.

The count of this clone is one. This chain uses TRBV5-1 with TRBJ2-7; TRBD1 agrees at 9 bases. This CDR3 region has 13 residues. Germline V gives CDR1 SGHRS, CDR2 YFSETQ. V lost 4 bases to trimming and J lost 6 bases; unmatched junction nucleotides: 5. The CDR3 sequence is CASSRGTGTEQYF. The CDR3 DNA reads TGCGCCAGCAGCCGCGGGACAGGGACCGAGCAGTACTTC.

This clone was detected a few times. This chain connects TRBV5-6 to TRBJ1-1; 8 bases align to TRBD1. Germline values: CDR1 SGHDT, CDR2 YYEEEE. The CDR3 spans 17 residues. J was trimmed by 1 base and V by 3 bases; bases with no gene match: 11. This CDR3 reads CASSYSPGQESNTEAFF. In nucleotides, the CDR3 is TGTGCCAGCAGCTATTCCCCGGGACAGGAGTCGAACACTGAAGCTTTCTTT.

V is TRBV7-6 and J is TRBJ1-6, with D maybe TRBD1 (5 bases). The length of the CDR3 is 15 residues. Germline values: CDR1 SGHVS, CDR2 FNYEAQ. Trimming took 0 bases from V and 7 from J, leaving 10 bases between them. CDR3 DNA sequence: TGTGCCAGCAGCTTAGCGGGGGAGTCCAATTCACCCCTCCACTTT. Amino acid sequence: CASSLAGESNSPLHF.

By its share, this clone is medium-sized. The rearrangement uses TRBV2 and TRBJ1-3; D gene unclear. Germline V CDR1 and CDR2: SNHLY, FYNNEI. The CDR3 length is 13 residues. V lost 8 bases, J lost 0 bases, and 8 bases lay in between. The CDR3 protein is CASRPASGNTIYF. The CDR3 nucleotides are TGTGCCAGCCGGCCAGCCTCTGGAAACACCATATATTTT.

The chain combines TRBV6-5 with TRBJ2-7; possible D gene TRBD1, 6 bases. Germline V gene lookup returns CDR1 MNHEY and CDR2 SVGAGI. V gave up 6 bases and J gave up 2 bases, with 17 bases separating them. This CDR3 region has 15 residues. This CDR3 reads CASRLQGNPAYEQYF. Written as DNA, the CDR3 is TGTGCCAGCAGACTTCAGGGGAATCCCGCCTACGAGCAGTACTTC.

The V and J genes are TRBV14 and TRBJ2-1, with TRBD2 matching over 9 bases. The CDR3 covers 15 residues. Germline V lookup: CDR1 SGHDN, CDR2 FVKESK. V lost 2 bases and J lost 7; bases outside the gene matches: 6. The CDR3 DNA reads TGTGCCAGCAGCCAATCCCAGGCGGGGGGGAATGAGCAGTTCTTC. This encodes CASSQSQAGGNEQFF.

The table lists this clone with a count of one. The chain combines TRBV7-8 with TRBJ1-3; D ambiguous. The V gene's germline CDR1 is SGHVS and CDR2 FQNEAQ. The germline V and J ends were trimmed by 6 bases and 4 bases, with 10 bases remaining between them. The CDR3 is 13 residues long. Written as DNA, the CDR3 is TGTGCCAGCAGTCCGCAGCCCGGAAACACCATATATTTT. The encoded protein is CASSPQPGNTIYF.

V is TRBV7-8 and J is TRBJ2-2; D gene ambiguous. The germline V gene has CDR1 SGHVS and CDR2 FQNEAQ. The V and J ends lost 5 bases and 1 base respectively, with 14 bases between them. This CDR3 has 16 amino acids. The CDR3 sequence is CASSIRNYMNTGELFF. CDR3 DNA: TGTGCCAGCAGCATTCGGAACTATATGAACACCGGGGAGCTGTTTTTT.

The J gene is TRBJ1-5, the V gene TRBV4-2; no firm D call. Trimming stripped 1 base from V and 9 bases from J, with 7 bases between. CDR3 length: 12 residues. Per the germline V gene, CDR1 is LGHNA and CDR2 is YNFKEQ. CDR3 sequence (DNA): TGTGCCAGCAGCCAAGGCGATAGGCCCCAGCATTTT. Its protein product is CASSQGDRPQHF.

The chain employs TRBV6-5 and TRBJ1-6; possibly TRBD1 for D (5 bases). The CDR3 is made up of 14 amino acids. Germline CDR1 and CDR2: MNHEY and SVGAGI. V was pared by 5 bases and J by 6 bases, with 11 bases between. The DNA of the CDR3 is TGTGCCAGCAGTGAATCAGGGACTAATTCACCCCTCCACTTT. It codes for CASSESGTNSPLHF.

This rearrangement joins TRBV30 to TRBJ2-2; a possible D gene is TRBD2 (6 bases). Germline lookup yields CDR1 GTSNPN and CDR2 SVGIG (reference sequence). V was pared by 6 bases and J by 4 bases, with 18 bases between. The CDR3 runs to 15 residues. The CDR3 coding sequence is TGTGCCTGCGAGAAGGGTCTTAGCGGCACCGGGGAGCTGTTTTTT. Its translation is CACEKGLSGTGELFF.

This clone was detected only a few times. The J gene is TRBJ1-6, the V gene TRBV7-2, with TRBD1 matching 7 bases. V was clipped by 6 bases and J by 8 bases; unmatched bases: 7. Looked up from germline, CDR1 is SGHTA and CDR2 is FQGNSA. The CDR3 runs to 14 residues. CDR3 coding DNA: TGTGCCAGCAGTTGGACAGGCCAAGATTCACCCCTCCACTTT. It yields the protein CASSWTGQDSPLHF.

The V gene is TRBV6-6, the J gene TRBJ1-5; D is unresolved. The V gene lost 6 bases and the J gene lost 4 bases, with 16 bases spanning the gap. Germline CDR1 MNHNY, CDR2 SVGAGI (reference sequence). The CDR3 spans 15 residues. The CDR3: CASSHSPEGNQPQHF. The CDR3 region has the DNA TGTGCCAGCAGCCACAGCCCAGAAGGGAATCAGCCCCAGCATTTT.

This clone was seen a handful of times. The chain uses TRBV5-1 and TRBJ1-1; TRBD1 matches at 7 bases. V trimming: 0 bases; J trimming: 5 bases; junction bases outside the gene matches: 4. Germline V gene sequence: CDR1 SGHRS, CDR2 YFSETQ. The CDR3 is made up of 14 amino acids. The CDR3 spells CASSLANRGTEAFF. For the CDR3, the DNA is TGCGCCAGCAGCTTGGCGAACAGGGGAACTGAAGCTTTCTTT.

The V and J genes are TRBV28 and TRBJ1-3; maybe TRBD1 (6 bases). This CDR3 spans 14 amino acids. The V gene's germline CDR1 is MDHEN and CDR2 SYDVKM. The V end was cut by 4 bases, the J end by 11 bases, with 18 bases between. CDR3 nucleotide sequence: TGTGCCAGCAGTTCGCAGGGAACTAGGGGGGCCATATATTTT. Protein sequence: CASSSQGTRGAIYF.

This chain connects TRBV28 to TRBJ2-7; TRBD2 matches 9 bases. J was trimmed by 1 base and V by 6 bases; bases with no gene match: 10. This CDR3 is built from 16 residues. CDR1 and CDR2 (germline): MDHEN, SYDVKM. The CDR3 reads CASSRPSGVLSYEQYF. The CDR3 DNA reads TGTGCCAGCAGCCGTCCTAGCGGGGTCTTATCCTACGAGCAGTACTTC.

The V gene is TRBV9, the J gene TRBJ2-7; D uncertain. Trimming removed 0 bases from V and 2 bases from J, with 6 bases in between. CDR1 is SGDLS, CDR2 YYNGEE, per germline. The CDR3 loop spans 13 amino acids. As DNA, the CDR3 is TGTGCCAGCAGCGTAGTCCCTACCTACGAGCAGTACTTC. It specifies CASSVVPTYEQYF.

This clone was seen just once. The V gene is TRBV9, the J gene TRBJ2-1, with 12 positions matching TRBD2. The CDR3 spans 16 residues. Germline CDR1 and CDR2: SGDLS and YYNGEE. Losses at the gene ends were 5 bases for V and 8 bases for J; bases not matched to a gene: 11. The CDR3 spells CASSSQLAGGEDEQFF. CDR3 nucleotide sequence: TGTGCCAGCAGTTCCCAACTAGCGGGGGGTGAGGATGAGCAGTTCTTC.

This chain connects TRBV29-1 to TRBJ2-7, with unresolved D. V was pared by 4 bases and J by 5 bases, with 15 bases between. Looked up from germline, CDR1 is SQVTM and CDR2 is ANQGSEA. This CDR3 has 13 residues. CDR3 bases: TGCAGCGTTGTTTTCAGCCCTGCGGACGAGCAGTACTTC. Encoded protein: CSVVFSPADEQYF.

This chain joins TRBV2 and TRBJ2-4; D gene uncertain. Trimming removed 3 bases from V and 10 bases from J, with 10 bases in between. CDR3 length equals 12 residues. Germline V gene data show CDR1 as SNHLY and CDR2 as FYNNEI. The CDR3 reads CASSEAEAIQYF. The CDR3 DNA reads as TGTGCCAGCAGTGAGGCTGAAGCGATTCAGTACTTC.

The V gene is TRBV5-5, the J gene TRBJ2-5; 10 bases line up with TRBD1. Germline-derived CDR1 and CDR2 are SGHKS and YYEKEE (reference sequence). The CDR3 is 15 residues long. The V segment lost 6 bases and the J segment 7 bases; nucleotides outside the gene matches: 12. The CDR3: CASTLGTGASMTQYF. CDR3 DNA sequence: TGTGCCAGCACGTTAGGGACAGGGGCGTCAATGACCCAGTACTTC.

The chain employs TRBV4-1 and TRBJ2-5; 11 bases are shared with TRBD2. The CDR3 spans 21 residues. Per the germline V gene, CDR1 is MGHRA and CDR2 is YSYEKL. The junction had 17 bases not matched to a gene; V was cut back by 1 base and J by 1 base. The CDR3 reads CASSQGTPRPGLAEPQETQYF. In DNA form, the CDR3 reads TGCGCCAGCAGCCAAGGGACTCCTCGACCGGGACTAGCGGAGCCCCAAGAGACCCAGTACTTC.

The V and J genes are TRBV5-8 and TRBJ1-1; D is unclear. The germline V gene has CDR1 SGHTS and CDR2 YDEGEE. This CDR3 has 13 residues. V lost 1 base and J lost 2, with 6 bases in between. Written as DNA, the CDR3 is TGTGCCAGCAGCTTGACTTTCAACACTGAAGCTTTCTTT. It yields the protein CASSLTFNTEAFF.

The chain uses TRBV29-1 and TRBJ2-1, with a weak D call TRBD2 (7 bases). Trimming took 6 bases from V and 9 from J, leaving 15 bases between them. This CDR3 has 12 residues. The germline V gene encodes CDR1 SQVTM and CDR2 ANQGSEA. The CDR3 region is CSVGGGKGEQFF. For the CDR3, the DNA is TGCAGCGTAGGCGGGGGCAAGGGTGAGCAGTTCTTC.

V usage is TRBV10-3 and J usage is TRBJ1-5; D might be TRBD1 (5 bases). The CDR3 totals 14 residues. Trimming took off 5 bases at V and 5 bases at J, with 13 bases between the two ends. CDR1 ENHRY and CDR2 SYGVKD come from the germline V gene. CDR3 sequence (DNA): TGTGCCATCAGTAACTCGGCGGGGGATCAGCCCCAGCATTTT. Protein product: CAISNSAGDQPQHF.